This T cell receptor beta chain is drawn from a study of blood T cell repertoires in COVID-19. Study details: Acute and convalescent COVID-19 specimens originated in the United States, Italy and Spain.

Trimming cost V 5 bases and J 0 bases, with 7 bases left between them. This CDR3 spans 14 amino acids. Germline CDR1 is SGHNT and CDR2 is YENEEA. Per the study methods: Amplification with reference gene primers provided the estimates of nucleated cell counts. Here immunoSEQ multiplex PCR was the method, and the copy in TCRdb shows in-frame clones only, minus some. V and J calls and clone size are given by that table; D and trimming were obtained from the DNA. The table has 79,000 or so clones, around nine tenths seen once. The genes are TRBV11-3 and TRBJ1-4, with D possibly being TRBD1 (5 bases). Sequencing was carried out using peripheral blood. The receptor comes from a human donor in a cohort sampled during active COVID-19. The CDR3 DNA follows: TGTGCCAGCAGCGAGACAGCAACTAATGAAAAACTGTTTTTT. Encoded protein: CASSETATNEKLFF.